This T cell receptor (beta chain) was documented in a study of PD-1 blockade in classical Hodgkin lymphoma. In the study overall: Intravenous infusions of nivolumab 3 mg/kg reached patients every 2 weeks.

Assay used: immunoSEQ multiplex PCR; TCRdb lists only in-frame clones, some missing. The sample has approximately 60,000 clones; 70% to 90% are singletons. Points from the study as a whole: A significant rise in TCR diversity was seen by C4D1 for CD4+ cells but not for CD8+ cells.

Relapse was seen in all patients after autologous stem cell transplantation, and brentuximab vedotin exposure was variable. Best responses included complete response and partial response; otherwise, the best response was progressive disease. Notes on this clone: Its antigen is as yet unknown.

The receptor's source is a human donor with classical Hodgkin lymphoma. This material consisted of peripheral blood mononuclear cells (PBMCs), taken at baseline.

The CDR3 sequence: CAARTGMTEAFF. The CDR3 nucleotides read TGTGCCGCCAGGACGGGGATGACTGAAGCTTTCTTT. The chain has TRBV7-9 and TRBJ1-1; D is undetermined. V lost 11 bases and J lost 5, with 15 bases in between. CDR3 length equals 12 residues. The V gene's germline CDR1 is SEHNR and CDR2 FQNEAQ (reference sequence).